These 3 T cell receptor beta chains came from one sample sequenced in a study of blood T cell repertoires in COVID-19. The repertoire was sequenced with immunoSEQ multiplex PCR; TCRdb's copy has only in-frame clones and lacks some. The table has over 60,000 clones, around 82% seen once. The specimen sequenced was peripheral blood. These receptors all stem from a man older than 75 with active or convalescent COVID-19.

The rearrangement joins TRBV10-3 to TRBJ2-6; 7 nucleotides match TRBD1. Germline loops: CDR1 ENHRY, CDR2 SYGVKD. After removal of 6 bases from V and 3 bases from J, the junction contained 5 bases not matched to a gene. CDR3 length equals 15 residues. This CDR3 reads CAISERTGGANVLTF. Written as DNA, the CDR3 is TGTGCCATCAGCGAACGGACAGGTGGGGCCAACGTCCTGACTTTC.

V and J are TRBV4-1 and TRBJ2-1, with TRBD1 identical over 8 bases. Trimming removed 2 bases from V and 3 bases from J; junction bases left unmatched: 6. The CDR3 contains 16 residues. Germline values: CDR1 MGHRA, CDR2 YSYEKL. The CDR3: CASSQPDRGYYNEQFF. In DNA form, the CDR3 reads TGCGCCAGCAGCCAACCCGACAGGGGCTACTACAATGAGCAGTTCTTC.

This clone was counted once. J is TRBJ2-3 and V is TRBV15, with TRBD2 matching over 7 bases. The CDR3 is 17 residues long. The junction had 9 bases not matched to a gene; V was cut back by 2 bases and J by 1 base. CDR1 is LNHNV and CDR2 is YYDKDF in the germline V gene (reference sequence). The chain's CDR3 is CATSRPQGGWGTDTQYF. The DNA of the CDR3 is TGTGCCACCAGCAGACCCCAGGGAGGGTGGGGCACAGATACGCAGTATTTT.